The 13 T cell receptor beta chains presented below share a single source sample, sequenced in a study of cytomegalovirus exposure and HLA in healthy donors. In the PCR, 60 Vbeta and 13 Jbeta primers were used. TCRdb keeps only in-frame clones here, not all; method: immunoSEQ multiplex PCR. The sample lists 150,000 to 200,000 clones; approximately 73% were seen once. The sample taken for sequencing was PBMCs. These receptors were collected from a man between 25 and 39 years old in good health and CMV-seropositive.

This sequence joins TRBV13 and TRBJ2-7; possibly TRBD2 for D (5 bases). V lost 6 bases and J 4 bases, leaving 13 bases between the germline ends. The CDR3 is 13 residues long. Per germline, CDR1 PRHDT and CDR2 FYEKMQ (reference sequence). Here the CDR3 DNA reads TGTGCCAGCAGACTAGAAAACTCTTACGAGCAGTACTTC. Encoded protein: CASRLENSYEQYF.

This sequence joins TRBV19 and TRBJ2-2; 9 nucleotides line up with TRBD1. The V and J ends lost 10 bases and 4 bases, in that order; junction bases with no gene match: 7. CDR1 is LNHDA, CDR2 SQIVND, per germline (reference sequence). The CDR3 covers 14 residues. The CDR3 nucleotides are TGTGCCACCAAGGGACAGGGTGGCACCGGGGAGCTGTTTTTT. Translating it yields CATKGQGGTGELFF.

The CDR3 sequence is CASRTGSGQPQHF. CDR3 nucleotides: TGTGCCAGCAGGACAGGGTCGGGTCAGCCCCAGCATTTT. J is TRBJ1-5 and V is TRBV28; TRBD1 matches 7 bases. V was pared by 6 bases and J by 6 bases, with 5 bases of the junction left unmatched. CDR1 and CDR2 (germline): MDHEN, SYDVKM. This CDR3 region has 13 residues.

V and J are TRBV6-5 and TRBJ1-2; 12 nucleotides match TRBD1. Germline trimming cut 0 bases from V and 6 bases from J; bases unmatched to any gene: 2. From germline, CDR1 is MNHEY and CDR2 SVGAGI. This CDR3 is 15 amino acids long. The CDR3 nucleotides are TGTGCCAGCAGTTACTCGGGGACAGGGGGCGATGGCTACACCTTC. Translated: CASSYSGTGGDGYTF.

The CDR3 sequence: CASSETSVSTDTQYF. The CDR3 DNA is TGTGCCAGCAGCGAGACTAGCGTTAGCACAGATACGCAGTATTTT. The rearrangement joins TRBV5-4 to TRBJ2-3; 8 positions match TRBD2. Germline CDR1 SGHNT, CDR2 YYREEE (reference sequence). V trimming: 4 bases; J trimming: 0 bases; junction bases outside the gene matches: 4. This CDR3 is built from 15 residues.

The chain recombines TRBV9 with TRBJ2-1; possible D gene TRBD2, 7 bases. Trimming removed 4 bases from V and 2 bases from J, with 19 bases in between. The germline CDR1 and CDR2 sequences are SGDLS and YYNGEE. This CDR3 comprises 17 residues. CDR3 region: CASSPRAGARTYNEQFF. The CDR3 DNA reads TGTGCCAGCAGCCCGCGCGCGGGGGCGCGAACCTACAATGAGCAGTTCTTC.

Here the CDR3 reads CASSGLEGEKNEQYF. For the CDR3, the DNA is TGTGCCAGCAGTGGCCTAGAGGGGGAAAAAAACGAGCAGTACTTC. The chain carries TRBV28 and TRBJ2-5, with a weak D call TRBD1 (6 bases). The DNA end favors TRBJ2-7, so the J call may be wrong. The germline V gene has CDR1 MDHEN and CDR2 SYDVKM. This CDR3 region has 15 residues.

The gene calls are TRBV27 and TRBJ2-2; no clear D gene. The CDR3 sequence is 14 residues long. Germline values: CDR1 MNHEY, CDR2 SMNVEV (reference sequence). V shed 2 bases and J shed 4 bases, with 8 bases lying between them. The CDR3 here is CASSLTGPTGELFF. In DNA, the CDR3 is TGTGCCAGCAGTTTAACTGGTCCCACCGGGGAGCTGTTTTTT.

V gene TRBV19 combines with J gene TRBJ2-3; TRBD1 matches 7 bases. The ends lost 3 bases at V and 5 bases at J; junction bases unmatched: 8. This CDR3 comprises 15 residues. In germline, CDR1 is LNHDA, CDR2 SQIVND (reference sequence). CDR3 coding DNA: TGTGCCAGTAGTATCGAGGGACAGAGGGGAGATACGCAGTATTTT. Its translation is CASSIEGQRGDTQYF.

This clone was observed a few times. The chain couples TRBV27 to TRBJ2-5; the D gene is possibly TRBD1 (7 bases). The J call is uncertain, as TRBJ2-7 better fits the DNA end. This CDR3 has 15 amino acids. Germline CDR1 reads MNHEY; CDR2 reads SMNVEV (reference sequence). The CDR3 nucleotides are TGTGCCAGCAGTCCCGGGGGACAGACCAAATACGAGCAGTACTTC. The encoded protein is CASSPGGQTKYEQYF.

This chain connects TRBV18 to TRBJ2-7; D is unclear. V gave up 1 base and J gave up 0 bases, with 13 bases separating them. Germline CDR1 is KGHSH and CDR2 is LQKENI. The CDR3 consists of 16 residues. The CDR3: CASSPQYIANSYEQYF. CDR3 bases: TGTGCCAGCTCACCACAGTATATAGCCAACTCCTACGAGCAGTACTTC.

This chain links TRBV14 with TRBJ1-2; D unresolved. CDR1 SGHDN and CDR2 FVKESK come from the germline V gene. This CDR3 has 13 amino acids. Trimming took 1 base from V and 8 from J, leaving 11 bases between them. In DNA form, the CDR3 reads TGTGCCAGCAGCCAAGCCCCGTTGAGGGGCTACACCTTC. Translation: CASSQAPLRGYTF.

J is TRBJ2-7 and V is TRBV4-1; TRBD1 is a possible D gene (6 bases). This CDR3 has 15 residues. Trimming shortened V by 0 bases and J by 5 bases, and 14 bases separated the two germline ends. Germline assignment: CDR1 MGHRA and CDR2 YSYEKL. The CDR3 coding sequence is TGCGCCAGCAGCCAAGAGGGGACATGGGCGCACGAGCAGTACTTC. Translation: CASSQEGTWAHEQYF.